Listed here is a single TCR beta chain. The antigen is undetermined. The protocol was immunoSEQ multiplex PCR, while the TCRdb copy is restricted to in-frame clones and leaves out a portion. This table has about 2.1 million clones, about 94% appearing once. CD45RO negativity and positive selection for CCR7 defined naive CD8 cells, a population that excluded terminally differentiated effector memory CD45RA+ cells. The data stem from a study of shared clonotypes between healthy human individuals. This CDR3 comprises 15 residues. V was shortened by 4 bases and J by 0 bases, with 14 bases between the two germline ends. Germline V gene data show CDR1 as SGHDT and CDR2 as YYEEEE. Study-wide findings and caveats: Rarefaction revealed incomplete sorted-subset sequencing despite large depth. Among non-shared clonotypes, generation probabilities were lower than among those shared by all four donors.

Sequencing used naive CD8+ T cells from PBMCs. This rearrangement joins TRBV5-6 to TRBJ2-7, with D perhaps TRBD2 (6 bases). This receptor was obtained from a man in his late teens or twenties in good health. Some clones in this sample may be carry-over from other donors' samples. DNA for the CDR3: TGTGCCAGCAGCGACCCTAGCGACCGCTCCTACGAGCAGTACTTC. It translates to CASSDPSDRSYEQYF.